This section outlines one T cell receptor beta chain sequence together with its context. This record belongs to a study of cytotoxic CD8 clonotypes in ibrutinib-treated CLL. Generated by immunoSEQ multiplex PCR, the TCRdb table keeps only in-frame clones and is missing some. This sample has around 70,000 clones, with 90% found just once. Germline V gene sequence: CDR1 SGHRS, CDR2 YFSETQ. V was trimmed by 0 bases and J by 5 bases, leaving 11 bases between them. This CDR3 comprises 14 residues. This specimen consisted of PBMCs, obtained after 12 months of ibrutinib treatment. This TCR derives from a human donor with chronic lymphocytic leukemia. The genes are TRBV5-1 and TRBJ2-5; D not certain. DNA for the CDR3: TGCGCCAGCAGCTTGGATGTCTTTTGGGAGACCCAGTACTTC. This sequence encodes CASSLDVFWETQYF.